Listed below are T cell receptor beta chains from one sample, sequenced in a study of T cell repertoires in cytomegalovirus infection. TCRdb re-called the reads with MiXCR, one entry per CDR3 protein. The table includes about 530,000 distinct CDR3 sequences, less than 30% detected once. Sequencing used PBMCs. These receptors were obtained from a human donor in good health (CMV status not recorded). Some clones in this sample may be carry-over from other donors' samples. Both conserved end residues are part of each CDR3. D genes are given only for firm matches. The size field is filled for only some rows; it gives once, few, many or a size class.

CDR3 protein	CDR3 DNA	clone size	V gene	J gene	D gene
CSAPRDFYNEQFF	TGCAGTGCCCCTAGGGATTTTTACAATGAGCAGTTCTTC	.	TRBV20-1	TRBJ2-1	.
CASKTVRGNIQYF	TGTGCCAGCAAGACGGTACGGGGAAACATTCAGTACTTC	.	TRBV28	TRBJ2-4	.
CASSSGINQPQHF	TGTGCCAGCAGTTCAGGGATAAATCAGCCCCAGCATTTT	.	TRBV28	TRBJ1-5	.
CSARPPGGEAFF	TGCAGTGCTAGACCACCTGGTGGTGAAGCTTTCTTT	.	TRBV20-1	TRBJ1-1	.
CASSTASTEKLFF	TGTGCCAGCAGCACTGCATCGACCGAAAAACTGTTTTTT	.	TRBV7-6	TRBJ1-4	.
CASSLVVGAYNERFF	TGTGCCAGCAGCTTAGTGGTGGGTGCCTACAATGAGCGGTTCTTC	.	TRBV7-2	TRBJ2-1	.
CAISGTGNEQFF	TGTGCCATCAGTGGGACAGGGAATGAGCAGTTCTTC	few	TRBV10-3	TRBJ2-1	TRBD1
CASSFGAIGELFF	TGTGCCAGCAGTTTTGGGGCTATCGGGGAGCTGTTTTTT	few	TRBV28	TRBJ2-2	.
CASSLVPGKNTEAFF	TGTGCCAGCAGCTTGGTTCCAGGGAAGAACACTGAAGCTTTCTTT	.	TRBV5-6	TRBJ1-1	.
CASSIDSAGRYEQYF	TGTGCCAGTAGTATAGATTCTGCGGGCCGCTACGAGCAGTACTTC	few	TRBV19	TRBJ2-7	.
CASSRDFDFYNEQFF	TGTGCCAGTAGTAGGGACTTCGACTTCTACAATGAGCAGTTCTTC	.	TRBV19	TRBJ2-1	.
CATSVRTGQETQYF	TGTGCCACCAGCGTTCGGACAGGACAAGAGACCCAGTACTTC	.	TRBV15	TRBJ2-5	TRBD1
CASIDRWGPSNQPQHF	TGTGCCAGCATCGACCGATGGGGACCTAGCAATCAGCCCCAGCATTTT	few	TRBV6-2/TRBV6-3	TRBJ1-5	.
CASSLGGATYEQYF	TGTGCCAGCAGCTTAGGTGGGGCGACCTACGAGCAGTACTTC	.	TRBV7-3	TRBJ2-7	.
CASSPPDRLSTEAFF	TGTGCCAGCAGCCCACCGGACAGGTTGAGCACTGAAGCTTTCTTT	few	TRBV28	TRBJ1-1	TRBD1
CAWRGTGGETQYF	TGTGCCTGGAGGGGGACAGGAGGAGAGACCCAGTACTTC	.	TRBV30	TRBJ2-5	TRBD1
CASQRLTRYNSPLHF	TGTGCCAGCCAGCGACTGACGCGCTATAATTCACCCCTCCACTTT	.	TRBV2	TRBJ1-6	.
CASSPGTTGYGYTF	TGTGCCAGCAGCCCCGGGACAACGGGATATGGCTACACCTTC	many	TRBV7-2	TRBJ1-2	.
CASSLQAMNTEAFF	TGTGCCAGCAGCTTACAGGCTATGAACACTGAAGCTTTCTTT	many	TRBV7-8	TRBJ1-1	.
CASSPGEVSNQPQHF	TGTGCCAGCAGTCCAGGGGAGGTTAGCAATCAGCCCCAGCATTTT	many	TRBV12-3/TRBV12-4	TRBJ1-5	.
CASSQGHVGANYGYTF	TGTGCCAGCAGCCAAGGGCACGTGGGGGCCAACTATGGCTACACCTTC	.	TRBV14	TRBJ1-2	.
CASSLGQARNTIYF	TGTGCCAGCAGCTTAGGTCAGGCTCGAAACACCATATATTTT	.	TRBV13	TRBJ1-3	.
CASSHGQLNIQYF	TGTGCCAGCAGCCACGGACAGTTAAACATTCAGTACTTC	.	TRBV14	TRBJ2-4	.
CASSQVLQGAWGYTF	TGCGCCAGCAGCCAAGTATTACAGGGGGCGTGGGGCTACACCTTC	.	TRBV4-1	TRBJ1-2	TRBD1